This T cell receptor (beta chain) was recovered during a study of cytomegalovirus exposure and HLA in healthy donors. The trim removed 4 bases at V and 3 bases at J, leaving 6 bases unmatched. Germline CDR1 SEHNR, CDR2 FQNEAQ (reference sequence). The CDR3 is 15 residues long. This PCR relied on a set of 60 Vbeta primers and 13 Jbeta primers. Assay: immunoSEQ multiplex PCR; the TCRdb copy retains only in-frame clones and omits some. Found here are 100,000 to 150,000 clones; the top ten clones hold 1.5% to 2%. J is TRBJ2-1 and V is TRBV7-9; 7 bases map to TRBD2. The sequence was collected from a woman in her thirties or forties in good health and CMV-seropositive. The sample taken for sequencing was PBMCs. CDR3 amino acids: CASSSAGDFYNEQFF. In nucleotides, the CDR3 is TGTGCCAGCAGCTCGGCGGGAGATTTCTACAATGAGCAGTTCTTC.